This T cell receptor beta chain was recovered during a study of shared clonotypes between healthy human individuals. TCRdb's copy holds only in-frame clones and misses some; the assay was immunoSEQ multiplex PCR. Among around 2.5 million clones listed, 80% to 95% were seen once. Looked up from germline, CDR1 is ENHRY and CDR2 is SYGVKD. J was trimmed by 4 bases and V by 3 bases; bases with no gene match: 10. The CDR3 loop spans 17 amino acids. Sequencing was carried out using naive CD4+ T cells from PBMCs. The subset here: CD45RA+ positively selected. V is TRBV10-3 and J is TRBJ2-3, with 10 bases aligning to TRBD1. This receptor was obtained from a man between 18 and 35 years old in good health. Some clones in this sample may be carry-over from other donors' samples. CDR3 in DNA: TGTGCCATCAGTGATGGGGAGACAGGGGGCTGGGCAGATACGCAGTATTTT. Residues: CAISDGETGGWADTQYF.